The text below deals with one T cell receptor beta chain. The data were obtained in a study of blood T cell repertoires in COVID-19. Original analysis: The assay estimated nucleated cells by amplifying reference gene primers. Profiled with immunoSEQ multiplex PCR; TCRdb holds only in-frame clones, not every one. V and J calls plus clone size are reproduced from that table; the DNA served to infer D and trimming. Of roughly 53,000 clones in the sample, about 88% were seen once. Sequenced: peripheral blood. This sequence originates from a man aged 40-55 years with active COVID-19.

DNA for the CDR3: TGTGCCAGCAGTCCCTTCACCGGGACTAGAGACTCCTACGAGCAGTACTTC. This encodes CASSPFTGTRDSYEQYF. The gene calls are TRBV6-6 and TRBJ2-7, with 8 bases matching TRBD2. Germline CDR1 reads MNHNY; CDR2 reads SVGAGI (reference sequence). The CDR3 runs 17 residues. Trimming took 5 bases from V and 0 from J; bases not matched to a gene: 12.